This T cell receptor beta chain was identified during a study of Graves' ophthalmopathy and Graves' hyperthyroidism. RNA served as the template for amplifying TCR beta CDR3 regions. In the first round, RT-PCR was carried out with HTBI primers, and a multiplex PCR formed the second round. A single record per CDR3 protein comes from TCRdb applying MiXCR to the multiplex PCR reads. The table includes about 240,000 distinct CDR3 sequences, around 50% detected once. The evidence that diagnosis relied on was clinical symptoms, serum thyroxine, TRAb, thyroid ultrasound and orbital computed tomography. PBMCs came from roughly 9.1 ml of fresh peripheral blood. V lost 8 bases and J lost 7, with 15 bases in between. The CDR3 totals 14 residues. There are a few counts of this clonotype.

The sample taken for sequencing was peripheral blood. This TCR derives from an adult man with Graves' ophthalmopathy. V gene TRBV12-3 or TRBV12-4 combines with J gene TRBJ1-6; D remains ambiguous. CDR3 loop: CASGRTIENSPLHF. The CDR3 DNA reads TGTGCCAGCGGGCGGACGATAGAGAATTCACCCCTCCACTTT.